This entry lists 17 T cell receptor beta chains sequenced from one sample in a study of T and B cells in COVID-19 patients. TRB was amplified from about 250-500 ng of blood genomic DNA. BIOMED2 TRB-A/B primer pools were used in multiplex TRB PCR. Each CDR3 protein gets one entry after TCRdb re-called the multiplex PCR reads with MiXCR. The sample carries 6,500 to 10,000 distinct CDR3 sequences, 40% recorded once. Sequencing input: blood. The receptors were gathered from a human donor who had recovered from COVID-19.

The chain recombines TRBV5-4 with TRBJ1-1; possible D gene TRBD1, 5 bases. The CDR3 loop spans 15 amino acids. The ends were cut back, 3 bases at V and 3 bases at J, with 15 bases in the middle. Looked up from germline, CDR1 is SGHNT and CDR2 is YYREEE (reference sequence). The CDR3 sequence: CASSSPGGQDTEAFF. CDR3 DNA: TGTGCCAGCAGCTCCCCGGGGGGTCAGGACACTGAAGCTTTCTTT.

This clonotype is termed medium-sized. The chain is built from TRBV27 and TRBJ2-2; no reliable D call. The CDR3 extends over 13 amino acids. The germline gives CDR1 MNHEY, CDR2 SMNVEV (reference sequence). Trimming stripped 6 bases from V and 4 bases from J, with 9 bases between. The CDR3 loop reads CASSLTGTGELFF. The CDR3 DNA reads as TGTGCCAGCAGCCTCACGGGCACCGGGGAGCTGTTTTTT.

About this clonotype: It may be a read error: a sequence one base away is much more abundant. The chain links TRBV29-1 to TRBJ1-4; 7 bases map to TRBD1. The CDR3 runs to 13 residues. Germline V gene lookup returns CDR1 SQVTM and CDR2 ANQGSEA. The CDR3 loop is CSASGTAREKLYF. The CDR3 DNA reads TGCAGCGCATCCGGGACAGCTCGAGAAAAACTGTATTTT.

This chain connects TRBV19 to TRBJ1-2; D might be TRBD1 (6 bases). Trimming took off 9 bases at V and 5 bases at J, with 22 bases between the two ends. This CDR3 has 15 amino acids. Looked up from germline, CDR1 is LNHDA and CDR2 is SQIVND (reference sequence). The chain's CDR3 is CASTPPGAGFYGYTF. CDR3 sequence (DNA): TGTGCCAGCACTCCGCCGGGGGCAGGGTTTTATGGCTACACCTTC.

The CDR3 loop reads CASSPPGQGVGKNIQYF. The CDR3, as DNA: TGTGCCAGCTCACCACCGGGGCAGGGGGTAGGAAAAAACATTCAGTACTTC. The V gene is TRBV6-5, the J gene TRBJ2-4; 7 nucleotides match TRBD1. CDR1 and CDR2 (germline): MNHEY, SVGAGI. With V trimmed by 8 bases and J by 4 bases, 17 bases remained unmatched. This CDR3 has 17 amino acids.

The genes are TRBV30 and TRBJ2-5; D is undetermined. Germline CDR1 and CDR2: GTSNPN and SVGIG (reference sequence). CDR3 length: 12 amino acids. Trimming cost V 0 bases and J 3 bases, with 5 bases left between them. The CDR3 spells CAWSVHEETQYF. For the CDR3, the DNA is TGTGCCTGGAGTGTACACGAAGAGACCCAGTACTTC.

The chain uses TRBV11-2 and TRBJ2-5, with 8 nucleotides matching TRBD1. The ends lost 4 bases at V and 4 bases at J; junction bases unmatched: 5. Germline V gene lookup returns CDR1 SGHAT and CDR2 FQNNGV. CDR3 length: 14 amino acids. As DNA, the CDR3 is TGTGCCAGCAGCTGGGACAGGCAGACAGAGACCCAGTACTTC. It yields the protein CASSWDRQTETQYF.

The chain has TRBV2 and TRBJ1-4; possibly TRBD1 for D (5 bases). The V and J ends lost 6 bases and 2 bases respectively, with 10 bases between them. This CDR3 spans 14 amino acids. Per the germline V gene, CDR1 is SNHLY and CDR2 is FYNNEI. CDR3 nucleotide sequence: TGTGCCAGCAGAGCAGGGTTTACTAATGAAAAACTGTTTTTT. It encodes CASRAGFTNEKLFF.

This clonotype turned up a few times. The rearrangement links TRBV24-1 to TRBJ2-2; 10 bases line up with TRBD1. Germline CDR1 KGHDR, CDR2 SFDVKD. With V trimmed by 4 bases and J by 3 bases, 4 bases remained unmatched. The CDR3 is 16 residues long. The CDR3 DNA sequence: TGTGCCACCAGTGACCTAGGACAGGGGGACACCGGGGAGCTGTTTTTT. Protein sequence: CATSDLGQGDTGELFF.

This rearrangement joins TRBV12-3 or TRBV12-4 to TRBJ1-6; 9 positions agree with TRBD1. This CDR3 has 16 amino acids. J lost 10 bases, V lost 4 bases, and 11 bases had no gene match. The CDR3 DNA reads as TGTGCCAGCAGTTCCCTACAGGGGGCAGGGAAGTCACCCCTCCACTTT. This sequence encodes CASSSLQGAGKSPLHF.

This clonotype occurred a few times. The chain carries TRBV11-1 and TRBJ1-5, with D perhaps TRBD1 (5 bases). Germline CDR1 SGHAT, CDR2 FQDESV (reference sequence). The CDR3 length is 15 residues. V lost 6 bases and J 6 bases, leaving 18 bases between the germline ends. The CDR3: CASSSDGTKGQPQHF. Written as DNA, the CDR3 is TGTGCCAGCAGTTCCGACGGGACGAAGGGTCAGCCCCAGCATTTT.

Only a few counts were recorded for this clonotype. The V call is TRBV6-5, the J call TRBJ2-1; D gene uncertain. Germline CDR1 reads MNHEY; CDR2 reads SVGAGI. CDR3 length: 14 residues. V was clipped by 8 bases and J by 0 bases, with 11 bases between them. CDR3: CASSMSSSYNEQFF. As DNA, the CDR3 is TGTGCCAGCTCTATGAGTAGCTCCTACAATGAGCAGTTCTTC.

J is TRBJ1-6 and V is TRBV19; no clear D. CDR3 length: 13 residues. In germline, CDR1 is LNHDA, CDR2 SQIVND (reference sequence). V was trimmed by 7 bases and J by 6 bases, leaving 10 bases between them. The CDR3 spells CASTALGNSPLHF. The CDR3 coding sequence is TGTGCCAGTACGGCCTTGGGTAATTCACCCCTCCACTTT. The full variable domain, completed using reference TRBV19 and TRBJ1-6, is DGGITQSPKYLFRKEGQNVTLSCEQNLNHDAMYWYRQDPGQGLRLIYYSQIVNDFQKGDIAEGYSVSREKKESFPLTVTSAQKNPTAFYLCASTALGNSPLHFGNGTRLTVT.

This clonotype has only a few counts. The rearrangement links TRBV6-2 or TRBV6-3 to TRBJ2-1; 9 bases align to TRBD1. The CDR3 consists of 12 residues. The junction had 0 bases not matched to a gene; V was cut back by 5 bases and J by 7 bases. CDR1 is MNHEY, CDR2 SVGEGT, per germline. CDR3 protein: CASSDRGNEQFF. The CDR3, as DNA: TGTGCCAGCAGTGACAGGGGGAATGAGCAGTTCTTC.

By sample fraction, this clonotype is large (0.1 to 1%). The CDR3 spells CASSYAYNEQFF. The CDR3 DNA follows: TGTGCCAGTAGTTACGCTTACAATGAGCAGTTCTTC. This chain joins TRBV19 and TRBJ2-1; D remains ambiguous. V lost 5 bases and J 4 bases, leaving 6 bases between the germline ends. Germline CDR1 is LNHDA and CDR2 is SQIVND (reference sequence). This CDR3 has 12 amino acids.

The CDR3: CASSQPVGLAVTDTQYF. CDR3 DNA sequence: TGCGCCAGCAGCCAACCGGTGGGACTAGCGGTCACAGATACGCAGTATTTT. The gene calls are TRBV4-3 and TRBJ2-3; 11 bases map to TRBD2. Unmatched junction bases numbered 6, after V lost 2 bases and J lost 2 bases. The CDR3 has 17 amino acids. Germline-derived CDR1 and CDR2 are LGHNA and YSLEER.

This chain connects TRBV27 to TRBJ1-5; D perhaps matches TRBD1 (5 bases). Trimming left V 3 bases short and J 9 bases short, with 12 bases between. The length of the CDR3 is 13 residues. Germline V gives CDR1 MNHEY, CDR2 SMNVEV (reference sequence). DNA for the CDR3: TGTGCCAGCAGTTTGTGGGCAGGGAGGCCCCAGCATTTT. Translating gives CASSLWAGRPQHF.